This section outlines one TCR beta chain sequence together with its context. What antigen it recognizes has not been identified. Base quality data are lacking; no much larger clone is found one base away. The sample comes from a study of CD4+ T cells in melanoma (dated by TCRdb to the early 2020s). Looking at the study overall: Neoantigen-specific CD4+ T cells in human melanoma were investigated in the study. Broader findings and caveats from the paper: According to the report, neoantigen-specific CD4+ T cells in melanoma displayed diverse differentiation states. Neoantigen-specific CD4+ T cells were reported to be correlated with the function of CD8+ T cells, macrophages and B cells.

Taken from cysteine to phenylalanine, the CDR3 has 14 residues. Solely the CDR3 DNA is kept, with 42 bases framed from the first base. CDR1 and CDR2 are read off the germline V gene (reference sequence) as SGHNT and YYREEE. A distance of 12 bases separates the germline ends of V and J, which lose 4 bases and 2 bases respectively. Library preparation employed the immunoSEQ multiplex PCR assay. Imported from immuneACCESS, the table was reduced by TCRdb to in-frame sequences with V and J called. These copies leave out some clones; in studies compared against another copy, an unresolved V gene accounts for under half, and the cause of the remainder is not known. The table for this sample lists 10,000 or so clones; around 84% of them were counted only once. Of the sample, around 20% is held by the ten largest clones. Donors were patients with melanoma.

Sequences were obtained from cells from a culture (not recorded whether cultured in vitro). The chain couples TRBV5-4 to TRBJ1-1, with the identity of the D gene unclear. This clonotype originated in a human donor with melanoma. The CDR3 protein: CASSRIRENTEAFF. The nucleotide sequence reads as follows: TGTGCCAGCAGCCGAATACGCGAAAACACTGAAGCTTTCTTT.